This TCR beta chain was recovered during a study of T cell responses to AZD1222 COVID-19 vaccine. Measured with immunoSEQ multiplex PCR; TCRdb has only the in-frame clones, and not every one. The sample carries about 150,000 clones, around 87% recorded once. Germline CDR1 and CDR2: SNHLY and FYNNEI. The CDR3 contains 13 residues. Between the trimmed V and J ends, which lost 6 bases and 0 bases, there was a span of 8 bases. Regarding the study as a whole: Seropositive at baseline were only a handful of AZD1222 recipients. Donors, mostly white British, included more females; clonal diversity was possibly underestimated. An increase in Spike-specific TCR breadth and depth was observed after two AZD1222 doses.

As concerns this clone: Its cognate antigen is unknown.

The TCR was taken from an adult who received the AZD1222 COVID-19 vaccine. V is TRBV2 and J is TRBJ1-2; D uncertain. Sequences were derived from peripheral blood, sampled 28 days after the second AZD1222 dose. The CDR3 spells CASSLGPNYGYTF. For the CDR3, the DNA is TGTGCCAGCAGCTTGGGCCCTAACTATGGCTACACCTTC.